This T cell receptor beta chain was captured by sequencing in a study of CD8 T cells in ankylosing spondylitis. With 3 bases clipped from V and 2 bases from J, the junction kept 5 bases outside the gene matches. The CDR3 runs to 15 residues. Germline V gene data show CDR1 as SGDLS and CDR2 as YYNGEE. This clonotype was counted only a few times. Its antigen is not known. Study observations and caveats: In synovial fluid and blood from reactive arthritis, some motif variants were previously reported. Eight or nine highly homologous variants made up a TCR beta motif that seemed to typify ankylosing spondylitis blood.

A single record per CDR3 protein comes from TCRdb applying MiXCR to the 5' RACE reads. Among some 800,000 distinct CDR3 sequences listed, roughly 10% were seen once. The chain joins TRBV9 to TRBJ2-7, with 10 bases matching TRBD2. The clonotype comes from a male donor with ankylosing spondylitis. Sequenced material: blood, either unsorted or a sorted T cell fraction (not recorded which). In nucleotides, the CDR3 is TGTGCCAGCAGCGCCCAAGCGGGGGGGCCCTACGAGCAGTACTTC. It translates to CASSAQAGGPYEQYF.